This TCR beta chain was identified during a study of blood T cell repertoires in COVID-19 (dated by TCRdb to the early 2020s). Concerning the study at large: Samples covering the acute and convalescent phases of COVID-19 were provided by collaborators in the United States, Italy and Spain. The prospective study material was composed of cDNA or gDNA derived from T cells, B-cell-depleted T cells, or PBMCs. Deeply sampled blood TCRbeta repertoires from subjects exposed to, actively infected with, or recovered from COVID-19 were included in the dataset. The repertoires were released in a freely available public database meant as a resource for research on the immune response to SARS-CoV-2. Samples came from the ongoing ImmuneRACE study (first 160 participants) plus 1,254 subjects from 6 global collaborators. A de-identified subject ID, COVID-19 status, age in years and sex were almost always included in the sample metadata. Where available, HLA class I and class II types were taken from metadata supplied by the sample provider and were not determined by assay-based typing.

The immunoSEQ Assay, a bias-controlled multiplex PCR, was used to amplify TCRbeta CDR3 regions from genomic DNA. Processing in the source paper ran as follows. Nucleated cell counts per sample were estimated from amplification of reference gene primers within the assay. To quantify the absolute abundance of each unique TCRbeta CDR3 rearrangement, sequence reads were collapsed and filtered. For each sample, productive Simpson clonality was calculated as the square root of Simpson's diversity index across productive rearrangements. TCRdb retrieved this table from immuneACCESS and kept in-frame rearrangements only. Not all clones are present; in checked studies, unresolved V genes account for under half, and no reason is known for the remainder. That table furnishes V, J and clone size, whereas the DNA furnished D and trimming. The sample table lists roughly 47,000 clones, approximately 77% of them with a count of one. The leading ten clones occupy less than 5% of the sample.

Note on this clone: It has no known antigen specificity. The record has no base qualities; no much larger clone is one base away.

What the research found in general, with its limitations: Clinical and demographic metadata were provided uncurated, with the amount varying by source and participant.

Whole blood was collected in K2EDTA tubes by collaborating institutions according to the institutions' own protocols. For TCRbeta analysis, collaborator samples were shipped as frozen whole blood, as isolated PBMCs, or as DNA extracted from either sample type. This sequence was found in a woman aged 70-85 years with acute or convalescent COVID-19. Source material: peripheral blood.

The CDR3: CASSWGLAGPASTDTQYF. The DNA sequence is TGTGCCAGCAGTTGGGGGCTAGCGGGCCCTGCTAGCACAGATACGCAGTATTTT. Recombination joined TRBV2 with TRBJ2-3; 8 bases in the junction line up with TRBD2. Its CDR3 holds 18 amino acids, cysteine through phenylalanine. Kept here is only the CDR3 DNA, which spans 54 bases and is read in frame from base 1. Per the germline V gene, SNHLY is the CDR1 and FYNNEI is the CDR2. V has 5 bases trimmed and J has 0 bases trimmed; junction bases matching no gene number 13.